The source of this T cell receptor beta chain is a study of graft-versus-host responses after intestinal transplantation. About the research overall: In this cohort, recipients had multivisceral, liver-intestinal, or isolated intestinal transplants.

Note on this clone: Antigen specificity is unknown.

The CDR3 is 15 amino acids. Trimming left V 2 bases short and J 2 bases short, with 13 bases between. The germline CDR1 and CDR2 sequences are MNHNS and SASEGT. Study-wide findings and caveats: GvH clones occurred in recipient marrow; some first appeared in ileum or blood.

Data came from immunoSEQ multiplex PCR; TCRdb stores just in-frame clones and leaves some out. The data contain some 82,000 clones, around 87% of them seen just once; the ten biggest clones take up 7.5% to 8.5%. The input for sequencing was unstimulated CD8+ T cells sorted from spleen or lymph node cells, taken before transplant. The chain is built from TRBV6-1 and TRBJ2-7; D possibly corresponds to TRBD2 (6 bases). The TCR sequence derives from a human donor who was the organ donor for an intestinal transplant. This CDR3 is CASSERDGGAYEQYF. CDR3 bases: TGTGCCAGCAGTGAACGAGACGGGGGTGCCTACGAGCAGTACTTC.